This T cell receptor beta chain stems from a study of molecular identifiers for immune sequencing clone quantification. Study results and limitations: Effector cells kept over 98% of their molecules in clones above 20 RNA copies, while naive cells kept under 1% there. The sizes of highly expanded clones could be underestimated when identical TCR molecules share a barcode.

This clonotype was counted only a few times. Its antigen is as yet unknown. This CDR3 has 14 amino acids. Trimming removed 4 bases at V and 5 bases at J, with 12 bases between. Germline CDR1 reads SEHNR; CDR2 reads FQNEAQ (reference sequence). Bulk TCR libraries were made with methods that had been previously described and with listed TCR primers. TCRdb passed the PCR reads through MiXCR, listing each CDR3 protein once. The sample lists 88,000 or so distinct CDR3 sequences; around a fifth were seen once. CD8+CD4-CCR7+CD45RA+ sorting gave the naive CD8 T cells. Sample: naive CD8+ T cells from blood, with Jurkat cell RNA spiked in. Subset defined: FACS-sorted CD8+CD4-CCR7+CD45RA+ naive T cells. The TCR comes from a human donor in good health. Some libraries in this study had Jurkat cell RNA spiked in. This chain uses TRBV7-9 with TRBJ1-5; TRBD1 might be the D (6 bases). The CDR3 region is CASSSGGTHQPQHF. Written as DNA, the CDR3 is TGTGCCAGCAGCTCCGGAGGGACACATCAGCCCCAGCATTTT.